This T cell receptor beta chain was sequenced during a study of quantifying T cell responses using KT2 cells (dated by TCRdb to between 2016 and 2019). As for the study more broadly: RNA was DNase-treated and reverse transcribed with TCR alpha and beta constant-region primers, mostly using SuperScript III. The efficiency of the T4 ligation step under optimum conditions was estimated to be above 9%. PCR2 was run as a SYBR Green qPCR and stopped at a predetermined fluorescence threshold to avoid over-amplification. The paper as a whole reports these results and caveats: This TCR sequencing study did not compare the pipeline side by side with other TCR sequencing techniques. Saturation in the detection of KT2 sequences was observed at very high KT2 spike-in numbers. Even at the lowest spike-in tested, roughly one KT2 cell per 100,000 PBMC, KT2 sequences were still detected. The numbers of KT2 alpha and beta sequences increased linearly with the number of input KT2 cells across several orders of magnitude.

The receptor library was made with UMI-ligation and nested PCR. T4 RNA ligase 1 was used to ligate a single-stranded oligonucleotide containing the Illumina SP2 sequence and a UMI to the 3' end of the cDNA. PCR1 ran three to four cycles (98°C 15 s, 69°C 30 s, 72°C 40 s); the beta primer was an equimolar mix of RC1.1 and RC1.2 covering TRBC1 and TRBC2. From PCR2 onward, TCR alpha and beta chains were processed separately, with sample indices and Illumina adaptors added. The UMI, placed after an 8-base spacer, consisted of 12 random nucleotides arranged as two hexamers with a spacer between them. Libraries were sequenced on an Illumina MiSeq using v2 2x251 paired-end chemistry, with about 11 samples typically included per run. To increase diversity, about 4.5-7.5% PhiX DNA was added to each sequencing library. The authors' pipeline ran thus. Raw reads were converted to FASTQ with bcl2fastq and were demultiplexed by dual indices with Demultiplexor. V and J genes were assigned by Decombinator through tag matching, with a single base-pair mismatch permitted. Using UMIs, Collapsinator corrected both sequencing errors and the frequency errors that come from PCR heterogeneity. CDR3Translator turned Decombinator identifiers into nucleotide sequence, translated that sequence into amino acids, and pulled out the CDR3 based on C- and N-terminal motifs. A cluster of KT2 sequences that shared one unique molecular identifier was counted as a single distinct KT2 TCR. TCRdb ran its own pipeline on the public reads, namely fastp trimming at Q25 and MiXCR clone calling, and kept in-frame beta chains. Each CDR3 protein appears once, grouped with its most common genes and DNA. The V and J calls shown here were made by TCRdb, not taken from the authors' results. The sample data list tens of thousands of distinct CDR3 sequences, and roughly 7.2% of these were observed just once. Around a sixth of the sample belongs to the ten largest clones.

Known numbers of KT2, a T cell clone whose TCR had been sequenced previously, were spiked into unfractionated PBMC to test the sensitivity and accuracy of the pipeline. A range of KT2-to-PBMC ratios was set up by mixing KT2 cells into a fixed number of PBMC. The CDR3 contains 13 residues, cysteine and phenylalanine counted. Kept here is only the CDR3 DNA, which spans 39 bases and is read in frame from base 1. As encoded in the germline V gene (reference sequence), CDR1 is MNHNY while CDR2 is SVGAGI. The V end loses 2 bases and the J end loses 4 bases, and a stretch of 8 bases separates them. This clonotype showed up many times. The specificity of this receptor is unknown. No much larger clone is present one base from it, and per-base qualities are unavailable.

This clonotype was obtained from a human donor. The sequence links TRBV6-6 to TRBJ1-1, with the D gene not clear enough to name. The sample taken for sequencing was PBMCs spiked with cells of the T cell clone KT2. CDR3 protein: CASSYLGRTEAFF. At the DNA level, the sequence is TGTGCCAGCAGTTACCTAGGACGCACTGAAGCTTTCTTT.